This TCR beta chain derives from a study of T cells after yellow fever vaccination. The study, taken as a whole, reports: Abundant bulk-population clonotypes could contaminate the FACS-sorted repertoires. Shared CD4/CD8 clonotypes were a small share, likely from convergent recombination. Re-detected after boosting: most primary clones, more than 95% of CD4 and about 89% of CD8.

This clonotype was seen a few times. Its antigen is not known. In making TCR cDNA, 5'RACE template switching added a universal primer site and UMIs to it. In TCRdb, the 5' RACE reads were re-called with MiXCR into one record per CDR3 protein. The table has fewer than 400,000 distinct CDR3 sequences, roughly 6.1% seen once. V was pared by 1 base and J by 7 bases, with 5 bases of the junction left unmatched. This CDR3 has 15 residues. CDR1 and CDR2 from the germline V gene are SEHNR and FQNEAQ (reference sequence). The source of this sequence is a man aged 30-40 years who received the YFV17D yellow fever vaccine. The V and J genes are TRBV7-9 and TRBJ1-4, with 8 bases lining up with TRBD1. The material was PBMCs, obtained 5 days after the yellow fever booster vaccination. This CDR3 reads CASSLGGGTGEKLFF. In nucleotides, the CDR3 is TGTGCCAGCAGCTTAGGAGGCGGGACAGGTGAAAAACTGTTTTTT. Using reference TRBV7-9 and TRBJ1-4 for the parts outside the CDR3, the full variable domain is DTGVSQNPRHKITKRGQNVTFRCDPISEHNRLYWYRQTLGQGPEFLTYFQNEAQLEKSRLLSDRFSAERPKGSFSTLEIQRTEQGDSAMYLCASSLGGGTGEKLFFGSGTQLSVL.